This T cell receptor beta chain is from a study of tumor and adjacent non-tumor tissue in lung cancer. The CDR3 is 13 amino acids. CDR1 is SGHAT, CDR2 FQNNGV, per germline. A remark on this clonotype: Its antigen is not known. A read error may produce the germline difference seen at one junction end.

Three rounds of nested PCR, following a modified ARM-PCR protocol, produced the TCRbeta library. MiXCR, run by TCRdb on the multiplex PCR reads, gives a single entry per CDR3 protein. The sample shows more than 85,000 distinct CDR3 sequences, about 61% of them seen only once. Regarding the study as a whole: Patients with more diverse tumor TCRs had worse survival. TCR diversity was significantly greater in tumor than normal lung tissue. Top 100 clones took a larger repertoire share in normal lung.

RNA was extracted from bulk tissue without any cell sorting. This non-tumor lung sample came from over 3 cm beyond the tumor edge. The specimen was distant non-tumor lung tissue. The TCR originated in a man in his fifties or sixties with non-small cell lung cancer. This chain connects TRBV11-2 to TRBJ1-6; tentatively, D is TRBD1 (5 bases). CDR3 coding DNA: TGTGCCAGCAGCTTAGAACTGGGACTGGCTATGGCCTTT. It codes for CASSLELGLAMAF.